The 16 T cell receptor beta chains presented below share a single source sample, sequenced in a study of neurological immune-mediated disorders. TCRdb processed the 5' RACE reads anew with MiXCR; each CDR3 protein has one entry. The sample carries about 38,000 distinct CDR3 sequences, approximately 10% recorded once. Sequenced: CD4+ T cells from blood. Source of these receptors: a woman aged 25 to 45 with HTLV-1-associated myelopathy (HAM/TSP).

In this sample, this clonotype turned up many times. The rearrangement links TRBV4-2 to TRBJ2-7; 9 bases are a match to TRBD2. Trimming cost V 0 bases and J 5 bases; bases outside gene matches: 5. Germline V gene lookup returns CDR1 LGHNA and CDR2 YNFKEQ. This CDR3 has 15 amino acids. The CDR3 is CASSQDRASGDEQYF. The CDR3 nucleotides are TGTGCCAGCAGCCAAGATCGAGCTAGCGGGGACGAGCAGTACTTC.

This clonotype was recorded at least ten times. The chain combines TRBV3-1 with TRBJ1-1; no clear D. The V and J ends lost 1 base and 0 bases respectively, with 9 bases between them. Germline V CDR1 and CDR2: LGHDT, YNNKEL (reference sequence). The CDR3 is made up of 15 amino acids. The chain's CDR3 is CASSQVFQVNTEAFF. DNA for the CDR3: TGTGCCAGCAGCCAAGTCTTCCAGGTGAACACTGAAGCTTTCTTT.

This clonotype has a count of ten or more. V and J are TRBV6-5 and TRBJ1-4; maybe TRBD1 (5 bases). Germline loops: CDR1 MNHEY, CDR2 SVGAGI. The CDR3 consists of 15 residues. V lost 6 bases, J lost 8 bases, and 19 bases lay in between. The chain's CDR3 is CASSRRRGLREKLFF. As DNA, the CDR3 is TGTGCCAGCAGCCGACGCCGGGGACTCAGGGAAAAACTGTTTTTT.

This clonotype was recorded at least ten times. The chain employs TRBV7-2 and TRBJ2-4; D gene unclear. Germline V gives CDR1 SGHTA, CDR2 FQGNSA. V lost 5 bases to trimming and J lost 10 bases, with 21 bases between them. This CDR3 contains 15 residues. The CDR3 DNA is TGTGCCAGCAGCCGAGAAGGCATGGGCAGAAGGATTCAGTACTTC. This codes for CASSREGMGRRIQYF.

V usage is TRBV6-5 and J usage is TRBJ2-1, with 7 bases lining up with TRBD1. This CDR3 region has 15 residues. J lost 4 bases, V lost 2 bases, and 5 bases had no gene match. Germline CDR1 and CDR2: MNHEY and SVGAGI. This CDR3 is CASSYGDSPYNEQFF. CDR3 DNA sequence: TGTGCCAGCAGTTACGGGGACAGCCCTTACAATGAGCAGTTCTTC.

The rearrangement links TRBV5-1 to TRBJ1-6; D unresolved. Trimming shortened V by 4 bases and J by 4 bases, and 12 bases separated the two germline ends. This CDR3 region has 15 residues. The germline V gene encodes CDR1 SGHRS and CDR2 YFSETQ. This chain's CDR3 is CASSMGKVYNSPLHF. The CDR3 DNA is TGCGCCAGCAGCATGGGCAAGGTGTATAATTCACCCCTCCACTTT.

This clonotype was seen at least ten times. CDR3 amino acids: CASSPLLRDSPLHF. CDR3 DNA sequence: TGTGCCAGCAGCCCGCTTTTGAGGGACTCACCCCTCCACTTT. The chain combines TRBV14 with TRBJ1-6, with D possibly TRBD1 on 5 matching bases. Per germline, CDR1 SGHDN and CDR2 FVKESK. Trimming shortened V by 4 bases and J by 10 bases, and 14 bases separated the two germline ends. The CDR3 has 14 amino acids.

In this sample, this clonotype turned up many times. CDR3 in DNA: TGCAGTGCCGCCCGGGACACTGGAGGGATTAGCAATCAGCCCCAGCATTTT. Translated, it gives CSAARDTGGISNQPQHF. V gene TRBV20-1 combines with J gene TRBJ1-5, with D maybe TRBD1 (6 bases). Per germline, CDR1 DFQATT and CDR2 SNEGSKA (reference sequence). The CDR3 is made up of 17 amino acids. V was clipped by 6 bases and J by 0 bases, with 21 bases between them.

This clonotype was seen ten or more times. The CDR3 here is CAISGSGQGGTGELFF. The CDR3 bases are TGTGCCATCAGTGGCTCTGGACAGGGAGGAACCGGGGAGCTGTTTTTT. The chain combines TRBV10-3 with TRBJ2-2; 8 bases fit TRBD1. Germline loops: CDR1 ENHRY, CDR2 SYGVKD. This CDR3 has 16 residues. The V segment lost 4 bases and the J segment 5 bases; nucleotides outside the gene matches: 9.

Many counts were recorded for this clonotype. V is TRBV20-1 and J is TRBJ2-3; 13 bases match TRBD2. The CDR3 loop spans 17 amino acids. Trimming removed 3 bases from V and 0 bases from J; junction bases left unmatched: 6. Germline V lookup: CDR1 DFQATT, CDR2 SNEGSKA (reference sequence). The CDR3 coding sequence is TGCAGTGCTAGGACAAGACTAGCGGGGGGCAGCACAGATACGCAGTATTTT. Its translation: CSARTRLAGGSTDTQYF.

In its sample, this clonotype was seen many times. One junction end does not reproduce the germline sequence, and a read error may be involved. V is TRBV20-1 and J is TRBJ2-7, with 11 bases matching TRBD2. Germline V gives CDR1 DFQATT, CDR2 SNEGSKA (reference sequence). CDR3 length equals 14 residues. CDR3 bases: TGCAGTGCTAGAGAGGGGGGAGGAACTAGCGGGGGCCACTTC. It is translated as CSAREGGGTSGGHF.

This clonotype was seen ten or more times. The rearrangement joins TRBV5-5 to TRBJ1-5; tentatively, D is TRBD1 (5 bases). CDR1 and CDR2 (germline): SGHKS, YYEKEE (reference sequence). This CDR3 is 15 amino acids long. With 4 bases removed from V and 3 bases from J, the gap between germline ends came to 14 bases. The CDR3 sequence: CASSRDRINNQPQHF. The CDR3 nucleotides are TGTGCCAGCAGCCGCGACAGAATTAACAATCAGCCCCAGCATTTT. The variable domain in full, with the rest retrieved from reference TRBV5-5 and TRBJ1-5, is DAGVTQSPTHLIKTRGQQVTLRCSPISGHKSVSWYQQVLGQGPQFIFQYYEKEERGRGNFPDRFSARQFPNYSSELNVNALLLGDSALYLCASSRDRINNQPQHFGDGTRLSIL.

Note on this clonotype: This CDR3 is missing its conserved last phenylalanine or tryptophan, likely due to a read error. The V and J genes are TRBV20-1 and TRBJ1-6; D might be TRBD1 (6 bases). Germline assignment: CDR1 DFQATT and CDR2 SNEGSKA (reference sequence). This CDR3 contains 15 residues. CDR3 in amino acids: CTARYFSGGLSPLHL. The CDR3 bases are TGCACTGCTAGATATTTCTCCGGGGGGCTTTCACCCCTCCACCTT.

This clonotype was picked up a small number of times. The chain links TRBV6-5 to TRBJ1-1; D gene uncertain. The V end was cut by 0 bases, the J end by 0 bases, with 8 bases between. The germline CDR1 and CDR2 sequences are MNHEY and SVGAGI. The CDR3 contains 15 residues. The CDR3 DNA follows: TGTGCCAGCAGTTACTCGAGGCGACTGAACACTGAAGCTTTCTTT. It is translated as CASSYSRRLNTEAFF.

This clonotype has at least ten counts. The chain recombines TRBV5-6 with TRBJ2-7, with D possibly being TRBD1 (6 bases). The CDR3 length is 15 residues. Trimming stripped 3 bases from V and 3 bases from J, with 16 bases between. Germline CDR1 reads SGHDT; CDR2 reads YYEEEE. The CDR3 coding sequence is TGTGCCAGCAGCTCCCCAGGACAGCTCGACTACGAGCAGTACTTC. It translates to CASSSPGQLDYEQYF.

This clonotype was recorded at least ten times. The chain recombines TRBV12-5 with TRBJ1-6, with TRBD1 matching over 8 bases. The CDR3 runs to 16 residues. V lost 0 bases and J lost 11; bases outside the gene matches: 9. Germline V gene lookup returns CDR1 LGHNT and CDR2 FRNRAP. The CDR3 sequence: CASGLVIGTGSPPLHF. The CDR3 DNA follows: TGTGCTAGTGGTTTGGTAATTGGGACAGGATCGCCACCCCTCCACTTT.